The 10 T cell receptor beta chains below come from one sample, sequenced in a study of spatial heterogeneity in lung cancer. Time point defined: sample taken at primary tumor resection. Whole RNA from tumor, nontumor lung or frozen PBMC was sequenced unsorted. TCRdb passed the 5' RACE reads through MiXCR, listing each CDR3 protein once. The repertoire has about 13,000 distinct CDR3 sequences, over 9.5% of them found once; the top ten carry roughly 29%. Sequencing used PBMCs, obtained at surgery. These receptors originate from a male donor with early-stage non-small cell lung cancer.

This clonotype was picked up many times. The V and J genes are TRBV6-5 and TRBJ2-7; D is ambiguous. The germline gives CDR1 MNHEY, CDR2 SVGAGI. The V gene lost 0 bases and the J gene lost 7 bases, with 10 bases spanning the gap. The CDR3 spans 13 residues. In DNA form, the CDR3 reads TGTGCCAGCAGTTACTCCCCCAACGAGGAGCAGTACTTC. The encoded protein is CASSYSPNEEQYF.

To note about this clonotype: One end of the junction varies from germline; a read error may be responsible. The chain employs TRBV28 and TRBJ1-6, with no clear D. The CDR3 sequence is 13 residues long. From germline, CDR1 is MDHEN and CDR2 SYDVKM. CDR3 coding DNA: TGTGCCAGCAGTTCCCAACCCAGGTGGGAGTCGGACTTT. Translated: CASSSQPRWESDF.

The chain joins TRBV7-2 to TRBJ1-2; no definite D call. The length of the CDR3 is 15 residues. Germline V gives CDR1 SGHTA, CDR2 FQGNSA. Trimming stripped 1 base from V and 0 bases from J, with 9 bases between. The DNA of the CDR3 is TGTGCCAGCAGCTTAGACTTGAGACCTAACTATGGCTACACCTTC. Its translation: CASSLDLRPNYGYTF.

V is TRBV20-1 and J is TRBJ2-1; D is uncertain. V lost 6 bases and J 0 bases, leaving 12 bases between the germline ends. CDR3 length equals 14 residues. Germline V gives CDR1 DFQATT, CDR2 SNEGSKA (reference sequence). In nucleotides, the CDR3 is TGCAGTGCCCTAGGGCCGAGCTCCTACAATGAGCAGTTCTTC. Translating it yields CSALGPSSYNEQFF.

In its sample, this clonotype was seen many times. The gene calls are TRBV28 and TRBJ2-7, with D perhaps being TRBD1 or TRBD2 (5 bases each). Germline CDR1 MDHEN, CDR2 SYDVKM. The CDR3 is 14 residues long. The V end lost 3 bases, the J end lost 0 bases, and 9 bases lay between the germline ends. CDR3 nucleotides: TGTGCCAGCAGTTTTCCAGGGACCTCCTACGAGCAGTACTTC. Amino acids: CASSFPGTSYEQYF.

This clonotype was observed many times. The chain uses TRBV10-3 and TRBJ1-1; no clear D gene. V dropped 1 base and J dropped 1 base, with 7 bases sitting between them. Germline V gene sequence: CDR1 ENHRY, CDR2 SYGVKD. The CDR3 is 14 amino acids. CDR3 DNA: TGTGCCATCAGTGAGTGGGGAAGGAACACTGAAGCTTTCTTT. This codes for CAISEWGRNTEAFF.

On this clonotype itself: A much more abundant neighbour one base away suggests this may be a read error. This chain links TRBV30 with TRBJ1-5; the D is unclear. Germline lookup yields CDR1 GTSNPN and CDR2 SVGIG (reference sequence). This CDR3 has 15 residues. CDR3 bases: TGTGCCTGGAGTGCCCCCATGAGTGTCAATCAGCCCCGGCATTTT. Amino acid sequence: CAWSAPMSVNQPRHF.

This clonotype showed up many times. This rearrangement joins TRBV29-1 to TRBJ1-1; 12 bases match TRBD1. There are 15 residues in the CDR3. Germline V gene data show CDR1 as SQVTM and CDR2 as ANQGSEA. The J segment lost 5 bases and the V segment lost 5 bases, leaving 9 bases of the junction unmatched. CDR3 nucleotide sequence: TGCAGCGTTTCAACCGGGACAGGGGGCCGGACTGAAGCTTTCTTT. Translation gives CSVSTGTGGRTEAFF.

In this sample, this clonotype turned up a few times. The chain recombines TRBV10-3 with TRBJ2-1, with TRBD2 identical over 11 bases. Germline V lookup: CDR1 ENHRY, CDR2 SYGVKD. J lost 0 bases, V lost 0 bases, and 16 bases had no gene match. This CDR3 is built from 22 residues. The CDR3 reads CAISESMATSGRGQSSYNEQFF. CDR3 nucleotides: TGTGCCATCAGTGAGTCGATGGCCACTAGCGGGAGAGGACAGAGCTCCTACAATGAGCAGTTCTTC.

This clonotype was seen ten or more times. The chain combines TRBV6-4 with TRBJ2-1, with 10 bases identical to TRBD2. V was clipped by 3 bases and J by 7 bases; unmatched bases: 9. Per the germline V gene, CDR1 is MRHNA and CDR2 is SNTAGT. The CDR3 covers 16 residues. CDR3 sequence: CASSEMFRTSGNEQFF. For the CDR3, the DNA is TGTGCCAGCAGTGAAATGTTTAGGACTAGCGGTAATGAGCAGTTCTTC.